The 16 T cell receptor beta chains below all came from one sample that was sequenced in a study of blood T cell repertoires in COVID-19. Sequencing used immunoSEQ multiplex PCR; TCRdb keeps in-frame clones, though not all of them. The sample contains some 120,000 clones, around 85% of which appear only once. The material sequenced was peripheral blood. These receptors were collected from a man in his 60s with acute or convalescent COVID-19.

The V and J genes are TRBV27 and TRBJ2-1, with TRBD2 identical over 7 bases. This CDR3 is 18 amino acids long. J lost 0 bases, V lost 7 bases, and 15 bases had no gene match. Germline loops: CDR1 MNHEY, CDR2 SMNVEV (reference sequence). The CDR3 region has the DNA TGTGCCAGCACCATCCCCGTGGGGGGACTAAGCTCCTACAATGAGCAGTTCTTC. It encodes CASTIPVGGLSSYNEQFF.

This CDR3 reads CASGTDILSEQFF. The CDR3 DNA reads TGTGCCAGTGGGACTGACATCCTTAGTGAGCAGTTCTTC. This chain joins TRBV19 and TRBJ2-1; D possibly corresponds to TRBD2 (6 bases). Trimming removed 8 bases from V and 9 bases from J, with 17 bases in between. This CDR3 region has 13 residues. CDR1 and CDR2 (germline): LNHDA, SQIVND (reference sequence).

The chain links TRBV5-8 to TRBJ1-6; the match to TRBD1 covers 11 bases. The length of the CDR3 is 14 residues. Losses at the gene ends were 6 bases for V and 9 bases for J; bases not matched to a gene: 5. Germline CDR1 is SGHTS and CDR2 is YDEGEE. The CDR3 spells CASTWTGGISPLHF. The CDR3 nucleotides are TGTGCCAGCACCTGGACAGGGGGCATTTCACCCCTCCACTTT.

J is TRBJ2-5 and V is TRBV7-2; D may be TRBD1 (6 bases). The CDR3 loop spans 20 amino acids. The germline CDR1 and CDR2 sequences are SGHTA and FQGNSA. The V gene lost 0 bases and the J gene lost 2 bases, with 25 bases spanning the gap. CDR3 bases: TGTGCCAGCAGCTTAGCCCCCCCTCGTACACCGGGACAACTACAAGAGACCCAGTACTTC. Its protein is CASSLAPPRTPGQLQETQYF.

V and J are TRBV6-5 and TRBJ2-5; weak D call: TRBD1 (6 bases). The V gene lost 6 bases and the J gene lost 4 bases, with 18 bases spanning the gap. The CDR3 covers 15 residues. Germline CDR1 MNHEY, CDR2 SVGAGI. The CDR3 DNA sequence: TGTGCCAGCAGCACGGCTGGGGGCGGCCTAGAGACCCAGTACTTC. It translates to CASSTAGGGLETQYF.

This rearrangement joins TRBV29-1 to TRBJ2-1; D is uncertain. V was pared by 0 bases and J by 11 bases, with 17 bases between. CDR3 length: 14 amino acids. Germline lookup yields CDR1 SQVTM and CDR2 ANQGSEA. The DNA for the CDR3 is TGCAGCGTTGAAGACGGAGCCACAATGATCCAGCAGTTCTTC. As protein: CSVEDGATMIQQFF.

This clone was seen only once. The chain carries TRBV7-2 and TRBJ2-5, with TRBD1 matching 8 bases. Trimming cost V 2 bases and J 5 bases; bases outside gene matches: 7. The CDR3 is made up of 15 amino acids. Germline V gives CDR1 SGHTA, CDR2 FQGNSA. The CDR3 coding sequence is TGTGCCAGCAGCTTATCTGGAGGGGACAGGGAGACCCAGTACTTC. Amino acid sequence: CASSLSGGDRETQYF.

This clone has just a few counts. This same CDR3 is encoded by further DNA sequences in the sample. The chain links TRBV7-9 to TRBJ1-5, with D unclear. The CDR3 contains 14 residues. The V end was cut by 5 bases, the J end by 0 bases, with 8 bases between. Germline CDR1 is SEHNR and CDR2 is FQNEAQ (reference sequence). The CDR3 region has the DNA TGTGCCAGCAGCCCGTCGGGTAGCAATCAGCCCCAGCATTTT. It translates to CASSPSGSNQPQHF.

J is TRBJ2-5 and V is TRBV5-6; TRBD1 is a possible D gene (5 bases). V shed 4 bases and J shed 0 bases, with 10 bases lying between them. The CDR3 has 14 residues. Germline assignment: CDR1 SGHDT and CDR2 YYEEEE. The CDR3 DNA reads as TGTGCCAGCAGCATCGGACAAAACCAAGAGACCCAGTACTTC. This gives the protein CASSIGQNQETQYF.

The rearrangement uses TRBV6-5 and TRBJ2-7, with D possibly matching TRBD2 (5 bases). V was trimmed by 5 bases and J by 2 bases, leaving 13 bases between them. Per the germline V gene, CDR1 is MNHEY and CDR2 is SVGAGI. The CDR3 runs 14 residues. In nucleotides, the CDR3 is TGTGCCAGCAGTAGAGGGCAGACTCCCTACGAGCAGTACTTC. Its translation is CASSRGQTPYEQYF.

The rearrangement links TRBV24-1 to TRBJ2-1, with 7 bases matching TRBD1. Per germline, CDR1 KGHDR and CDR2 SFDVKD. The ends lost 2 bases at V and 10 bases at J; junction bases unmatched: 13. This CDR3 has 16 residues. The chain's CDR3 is CATSDSLTGPLKEQFF. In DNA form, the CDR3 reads TGTGCCACCAGTGATTCCTTGACAGGGCCATTGAAGGAGCAGTTCTTC.

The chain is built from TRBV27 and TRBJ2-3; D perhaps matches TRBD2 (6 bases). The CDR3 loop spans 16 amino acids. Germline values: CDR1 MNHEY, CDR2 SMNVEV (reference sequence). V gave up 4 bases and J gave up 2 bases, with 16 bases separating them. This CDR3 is CASSSRGKYLTDTQYF. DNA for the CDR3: TGTGCCAGCAGTTCTCGGGGGAAATACCTCACAGATACGCAGTATTTT.

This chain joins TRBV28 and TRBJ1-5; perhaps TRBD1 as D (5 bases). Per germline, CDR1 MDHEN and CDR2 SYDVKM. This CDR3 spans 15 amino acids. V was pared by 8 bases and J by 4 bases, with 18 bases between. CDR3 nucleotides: TGTGCCAGCTCCGTCAAGGGGCTAGGTAATCAGCCCCAGCATTTT. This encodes CASSVKGLGNQPQHF.

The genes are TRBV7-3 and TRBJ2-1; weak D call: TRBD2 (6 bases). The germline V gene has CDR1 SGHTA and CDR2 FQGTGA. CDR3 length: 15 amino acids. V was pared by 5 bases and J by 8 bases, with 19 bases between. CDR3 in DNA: TGTGCCAGCAGCCGGGAGCGGCATCGCCTCGATGAGCAGTTCTTC. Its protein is CASSRERHRLDEQFF.

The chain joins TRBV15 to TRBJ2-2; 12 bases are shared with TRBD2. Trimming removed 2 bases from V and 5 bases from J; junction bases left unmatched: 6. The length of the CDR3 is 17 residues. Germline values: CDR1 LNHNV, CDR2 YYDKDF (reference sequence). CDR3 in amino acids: CATSRSGLAGRTGELFF. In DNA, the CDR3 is TGTGCCACCAGCAGATCTGGACTAGCGGGACGGACCGGGGAGCTGTTTTTT.

CDR3 residues: CASSAGQASEQYF. The CDR3 DNA is TGTGCCAGCAGCGCGGGACAGGCCAGCGAGCAGTACTTC. The chain couples TRBV9 to TRBJ2-7, with 8 bases identical to TRBD1. Trimming took 3 bases from V and 6 from J; bases not matched to a gene: 5. Germline-derived CDR1 and CDR2 are SGDLS and YYNGEE. The CDR3 covers 13 residues.